This paragraph reports one T cell receptor beta chain. What it binds is not known. CD4+ T cells that had been cultured provided DNA sequenced with the Oncomine TCR Beta short-read assay. MiXCR was run by TCRdb on the PCR reads, yielding one entry per CDR3 protein. The sample has under 25,000 distinct CDR3 sequences, about 23% seen once. This sample stems from a study of vaccination and CD4 T cells after COVID-19. Study at large: For control cultures, the treatment was a CEFX pool, an HIV-1 Nef pool, or no peptide.

As for treatment: approximately nine-day PBMC culture with coronavirus spike peptide pools or control peptides (ViraFEST assay). Overall study results and limits: Relatively few convalescent patients and no early post-infection timepoints were analyzed.

Germline V lookup: CDR1 DFQATT, CDR2 SNEGSKA (reference sequence). The CDR3 loop spans 17 amino acids. After removal of 0 bases from V and 10 bases from J, the junction contained 14 bases not matched to a gene. The receptor was derived from a human donor with COVID-19. This sequence joins TRBV20-1 and TRBJ2-1; TRBD2 matches at 11 bases. Sequencing was done on a sample of cultured CD4+ T cells from blood. This CDR3 is CSARDLPLAGAFGEQFF. The CDR3 region has the DNA TGCAGTGCTAGAGATCTTCCACTAGCGGGGGCGTTTGGGGAGCAGTTCTTC.